This T cell receptor beta chain was profiled in a study of cytomegalovirus exposure and HLA in healthy donors. Study observations and caveats: Confirmation in vitro established that three CMV-associated chains were specific for CMV antigens. Some TCR beta chains (around 160 of them) were listed as cytomegalovirus-associated.

The repertoire was sequenced with immunoSEQ multiplex PCR; TCRdb's copy has only in-frame clones and lacks some. This sample yields tens of thousands of clones, of which roughly 90% are seen a single time; about 2.2% belongs to the top ten. Trimming removed 4 bases from V and 0 bases from J, with 13 bases in between. CDR3 length equals 17 residues. Germline CDR1 MGHDK, CDR2 SYGVNS. Regarding this clone: Its antigen remains unknown.

Material: PBMCs. The source is a young man in good health and CMV-seronegative. This rearrangement joins TRBV25-1 to TRBJ2-6, with a tentative D call TRBD1 (6 bases). For the CDR3, the DNA is TGTGCCAGCAGTGGCGTCGGGACAACCTCTGGGGCCAACGTCCTGACTTTC. Its translation is CASSGVGTTSGANVLTF.